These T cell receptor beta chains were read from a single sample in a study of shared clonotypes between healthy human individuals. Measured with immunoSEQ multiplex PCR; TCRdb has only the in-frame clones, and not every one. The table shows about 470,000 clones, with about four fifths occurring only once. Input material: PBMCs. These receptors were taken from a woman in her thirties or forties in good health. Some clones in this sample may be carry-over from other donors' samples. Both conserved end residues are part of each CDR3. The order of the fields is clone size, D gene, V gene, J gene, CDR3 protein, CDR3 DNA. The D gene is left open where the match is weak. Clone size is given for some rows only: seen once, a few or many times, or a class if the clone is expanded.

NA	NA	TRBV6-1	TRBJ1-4	CASSEGSATNEKLFF	TGTGCCAGCAGTGAAGGAAGCGCAACTAATGAAAAACTGTTTTTT
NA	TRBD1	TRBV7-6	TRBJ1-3	CASSPSGGQSGNTIYF	TGTGCCAGCAGCCCTTCAGGGGGACAAAGTGGAAACACCATATATTTT
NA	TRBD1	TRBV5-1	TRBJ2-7	CASSPRTGAGYEQYF	TGCGCCAGCAGCCCGCGGACAGGGGCGGGCTACGAGCAGTACTTC
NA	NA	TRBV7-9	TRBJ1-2	CASSLEGGTYGYTF	TGTGCCAGCAGCTTAGAAGGAGGGACCTATGGCTACACCTTC
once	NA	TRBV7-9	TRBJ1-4	CASSQSKGSNEKLFF	TGTGCCAGCAGTCAATCAAAGGGTTCTAATGAAAAACTGTTTTTT
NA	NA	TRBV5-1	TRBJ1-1	CASSLAHEATEAFF	TGCGCCAGCAGCTTGGCCCATGAGGCGACTGAAGCTTTCTTT
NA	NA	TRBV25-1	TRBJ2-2	CASSAQGVGLGNTGELFF	TGTGCCAGCAGTGCTCAGGGGGTCGGACTAGGTAACACCGGGGAGCTGTTTTTT
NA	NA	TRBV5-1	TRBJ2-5	CASSLGLLETQYF	TGCGCCAGCAGCTTGGGACTACTAGAGACCCAGTACTTC
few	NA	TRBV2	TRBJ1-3	CASRPDHSGNTIYF	TGTGCCAGCAGGCCGGACCACTCTGGAAACACCATATATTTT
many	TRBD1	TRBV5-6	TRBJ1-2	CASSPIPTGGYGYTF	TGTGCCAGCAGCCCGATCCCGACAGGGGGCTATGGCTACACCTTC
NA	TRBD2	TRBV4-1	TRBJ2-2	CASSQGVLAGGPGELFF	TGCGCCAGCAGCCAAGGTGTACTAGCGGGAGGGCCCGGGGAGCTGTTTTTT
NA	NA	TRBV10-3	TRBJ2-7	CAISENSGEQYF	TGTGCCATCAGTGAAAACAGTGGCGAGCAGTACTTC
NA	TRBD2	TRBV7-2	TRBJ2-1	CASSFTSGTYNEQFF	TGTGCCAGCAGCTTTACTAGCGGAACGTACAATGAGCAGTTCTTC
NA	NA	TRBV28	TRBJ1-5	CASSTPTSQGRNQPQHF	TGTGCCAGCAGTACCCCAACCTCCCAGGGACGCAATCAGCCCCAGCATTTT
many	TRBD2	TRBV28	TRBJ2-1	CASTTNKAGGTYNEQFF	TGTGCCAGCACTACTAATAAAGCGGGAGGAACCTACAATGAGCAGTTCTTC
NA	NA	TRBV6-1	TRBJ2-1	CASSEAVRGSPYNEQFF	TGTGCCAGCAGTGAAGCGGTGAGGGGTAGCCCCTACAATGAGCAGTTCTTC
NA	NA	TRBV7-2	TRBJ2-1	CASSLTSGPGDEQFF	TGTGCCAGCAGCTTAACCAGCGGACCGGGGGATGAGCAGTTCTTC
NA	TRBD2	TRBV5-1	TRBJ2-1	CASSSTPGGVSYNEQFF	TGCGCCAGCAGCTCCACGCCGGGAGGGGTATCCTACAATGAGCAGTTCTTC
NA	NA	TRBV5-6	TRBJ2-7	CASSLGLGSSYEQYF	TGTGCCAGCAGCTTGGGCCTGGGAAGCTCCTACGAGCAGTACTTC
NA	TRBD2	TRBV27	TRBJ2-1	CASSPTQGGVREVWDEQFF	TGTGCCAGCAGTCCAACTCAAGGCGGGGTGCGGGAGGTTTGGGATGAGCAGTTCTTC
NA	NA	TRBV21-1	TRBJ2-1	CAIPGTGTSLNNEQFF	TGTGCCATCCCAGGCACCGGGACTAGCCTTAACAATGAGCAGTTCTTC
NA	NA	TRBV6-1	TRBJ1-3	CASRRTGVSTIYF	TGTGCCAGCAGAAGAACGGGGGTTTCCACCATATATTTT
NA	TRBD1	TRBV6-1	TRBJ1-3	CASSAGTGGNSGNTIYF	TGTGCCAGCAGTGCCGGGACAGGGGGAAACTCTGGAAACACCATATATTTT
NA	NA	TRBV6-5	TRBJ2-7	CASSSGGYEQYF	TGTGCCAGCAGTTCCGGCGGCTACGAGCAGTACTTC
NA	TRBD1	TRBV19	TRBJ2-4	CASSHPQGAIQYF	TGTGCCAGTTCCCACCCCCAGGGGGCGATTCAGTACTTC
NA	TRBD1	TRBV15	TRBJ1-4	CATSRPTGDEKLFF	TGTGCCACCAGCAGGCCGACAGGGGATGAAAAACTGTTTTTT
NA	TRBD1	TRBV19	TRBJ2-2	CASSPRQGTGELFF	TGTGCCAGTAGTCCCCGACAGGGCACCGGGGAGCTGTTTTTT
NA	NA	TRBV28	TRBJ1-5	CASSLSQARSGSNQPQHF	TGTGCCAGCAGTTTATCACAGGCCCGATCGGGGAGCAATCAGCCCCAGCATTTT
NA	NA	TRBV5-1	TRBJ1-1	CASSLFGYTEAFF	TGCGCCAGCAGCTTGTTCGGGTATACTGAAGCTTTCTTT
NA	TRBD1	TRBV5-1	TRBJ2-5	CASSLVGQGAETQYF	TGCGCCAGCAGCTTGGTTGGACAGGGGGCCGAGACCCAGTACTTC
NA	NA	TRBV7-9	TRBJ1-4	CASRSTGEKLFF	TGTGCCAGCAGGTCCACGGGGGAAAAACTGTTTTTT
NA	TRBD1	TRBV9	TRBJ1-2	CASSDGTGGPGYTF	TGTGCCAGCAGCGATGGGACAGGGGGCCCTGGCTACACCTTC
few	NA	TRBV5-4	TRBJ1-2	CASSSGLDPGGYTF	TGTGCCAGCAGCTCGGGGTTAGACCCGGGGGGCTACACCTTC
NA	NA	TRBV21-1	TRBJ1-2	CASSKSGEAYGYTF	TGTGCCAGCAGCAAATCGGGGGAGGCATATGGCTACACCTTC
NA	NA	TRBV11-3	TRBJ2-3	CASSLGASSGTDTQYF	TGTGCCAGCAGCTTAGGTGCTAGCTCAGGCACAGATACGCAGTATTTT
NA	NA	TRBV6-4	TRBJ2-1	CASSDSLGNEQFF	TGTGCCAGCAGTGACTCGCTAGGGAATGAGCAGTTCTTC
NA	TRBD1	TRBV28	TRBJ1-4	CASNTGGEKLFF	TGTGCCAGCAATACAGGGGGTGAAAAACTGTTTTTT
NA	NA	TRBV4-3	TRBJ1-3	CASSQTASGNTIYF	TGCGCCAGCAGCCAAACAGCCTCTGGAAACACCATATATTTT
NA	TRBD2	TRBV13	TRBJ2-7	CASSTRLAGIHEQYF	TGTGCCAGCAGCACACGACTAGCGGGAATCCACGAGCAGTACTTC
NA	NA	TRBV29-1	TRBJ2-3	CSVASVTDTQYF	TGCAGCGTGGCGAGCGTTACGGATACGCAGTATTTT
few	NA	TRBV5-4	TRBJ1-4	CASSTNGRGGEKLFF	TGTGCCAGCAGCACCAACGGACGGGGGGGTGAAAAACTGTTTTTT
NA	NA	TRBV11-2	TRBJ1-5	CASSPQNSNQPQHF	TGTGCCAGCAGCCCCCAGAATAGCAATCAGCCCCAGCATTTT
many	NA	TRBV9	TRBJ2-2	CASSVGIYTGELFF	TGTGCCAGCAGCGTAGGGATTTACACCGGGGAGCTGTTTTTT
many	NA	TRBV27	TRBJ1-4	CASSLSDPAAAYEKLFF	TGTGCCAGCAGTTTATCCGACCCGGCAGCCGCGTATGAAAAACTGTTTTTT
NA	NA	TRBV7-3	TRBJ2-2	CASSLVAAANTGELFF	TGTGCCAGCAGCTTAGTAGCGGCCGCGAACACCGGGGAGCTGTTTTTT
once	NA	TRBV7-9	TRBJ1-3	CASSQQGRTGNTIYF	TGTGCCAGCAGCCAACAGGGTCGTACTGGAAACACCATATATTTT
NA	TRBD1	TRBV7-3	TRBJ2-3	CASGRQGHDTQYF	TGTGCCAGCGGCCGACAGGGTCATGATACGCAGTATTTT
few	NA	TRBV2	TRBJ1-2	CASNTVSGGYTF	TGTGCCAGTAATACGGTTTCGGGTGGCTACACCTTC
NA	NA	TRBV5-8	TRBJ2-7	CASSLDSTLSAEQYF	TGTGCCAGCAGCTTGGATAGTACCCTCTCCGCCGAGCAGTACTTC
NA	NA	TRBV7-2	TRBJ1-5	CASSLRWVQGKDQPQHF	TGTGCCAGCAGCCTCAGGTGGGTCCAAGGCAAGGATCAGCCCCAGCATTTT
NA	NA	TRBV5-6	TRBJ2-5	CASSLIGTLQETQYF	TGTGCCAGCAGCTTAATCGGGACTCTCCAAGAGACCCAGTACTTC
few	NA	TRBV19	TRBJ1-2	CASSRGRGVDRGYTF	TGTGCCAGTAGCCGCGGGAGAGGGGTGGATCGCGGCTACACCTTC
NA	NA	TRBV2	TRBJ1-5	CASSPRGRGNQPQHF	TGTGCCAGCAGCCCCAGGGGACGGGGCAATCAGCCCCAGCATTTT